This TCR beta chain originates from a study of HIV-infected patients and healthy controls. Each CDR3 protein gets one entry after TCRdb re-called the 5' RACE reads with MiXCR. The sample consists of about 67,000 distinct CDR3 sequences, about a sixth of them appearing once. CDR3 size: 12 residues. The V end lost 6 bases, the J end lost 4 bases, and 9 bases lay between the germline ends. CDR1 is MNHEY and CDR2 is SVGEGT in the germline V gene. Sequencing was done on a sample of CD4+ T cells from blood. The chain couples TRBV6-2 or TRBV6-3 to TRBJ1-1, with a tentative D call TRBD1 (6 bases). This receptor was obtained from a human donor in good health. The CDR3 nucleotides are TGTGCCAGCAGCTCAGGGGTCACTGAAGCTTTCTTT. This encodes CASSSGVTEAFF.